This T cell receptor (beta chain) stems from a study of blood T cell repertoires in COVID-19 (dated by TCRdb to 2020 to 2022). For context, the study as a whole: The collaborator samples originated in the United States, Italy and Spain and spanned the acute and convalescent phases of COVID-19. The samples were drawn from the first 160 participants of the ongoing ImmuneRACE study and from about 1,200 subjects provided by 6 global collaborators. Deeply sampled blood TCRbeta repertoires from subjects exposed to, actively infected with, or recovered from COVID-19 were included in the dataset. The material from the prospective study consisted of cDNA or gDNA derived from T cells, B-cell-depleted T cells, or PBMCs. The repertoires were released in a freely available public database meant as a resource for research on the immune response to SARS-CoV-2. Where available, HLA class I and class II types were taken from metadata supplied by the sample provider and were not determined by assay-based typing. A de-identified subject ID, COVID-19 status, age in years and sex were almost always included in the sample metadata.

General study outcomes and caveats: How much clinical and demographic metadata was included differed by source and by participant, and the metadata was provided uncurated.

Participants in the prospective study were enrolled through a virtual design, were aged about 18 to 90 years, and lived in roughly 25 United States geographic areas. In the prospective study, participants were assigned to cohorts based on the clinical history participants reported in a screening survey and a study questionnaire. In the prospective study, whole blood, serum and a nasopharyngeal or oropharyngeal swab were collected from each participant by mobile phlebotomists. Additional blood draws and questionnaires over an approximately 2-month period could optionally be provided by prospective study participants. Before DNA extraction, prospective study blood samples were shipped either frozen or at room temperature. From the germline V gene, CDR1 is SGHNT and CDR2 is YENEEA. V has 5 bases trimmed and J has 7 bases trimmed; junction bases matching no gene number 9. The CDR3, cysteine through phenylalanine, is 16 amino acids long. CDR3 DNA is the only sequence kept; it has 48 bases, read in frame from the first base.

A note on this clone: Its cognate antigen has yet to be identified. Base qualities were left out, and no much larger clone turns up one base away.

TCRbeta CDR3 regions were amplified from genomic DNA using the immunoSEQ Assay, a bias-controlled multiplex PCR. In the original analysis: The number of nucleated cells in each sample was estimated from the amplification of reference gene primers within the assay. To quantify the absolute abundance of each unique TCRbeta CDR3 rearrangement, sequence reads were collapsed and filtered. Productive Simpson clonality was computed per sample as the square root of Simpson's diversity index over productive rearrangements. TCRdb took this table from immuneACCESS and kept in-frame rearrangements with V and J called. Such tables lack part of the clones; where checked against another copy, unresolved V genes explain under half of the gap, and the rest is unexplained. Clonal size and the V and J genes are those of that table, whereas D and trimming came from the DNA. Present in this sample are roughly 190,000 clones, more than 75% of which were seen just once. The ten largest clones represent less than 20% of the sample.

The chain joins TRBV11-3 to TRBJ2-1; TRBD2 fits 12 bases in the junction. This TCR was recovered from a woman aged 45 to 65 with acute COVID-19. Sequenced: PBMCs or T cells enriched from blood (not recorded which). The nucleotide sequence is given as TGTGCCAGCAGCACCCAACTAGCGGGGGGTGGGAATGAGCAGTTCTTC. It translates to CASSTQLAGGGNEQFF. The entire variable domain, with the stretches around the CDR3 drawn from the reference TRBV11-3 and TRBJ2-1 proteins, is EAGVVQSPRYKIIEKKQPVAFWCNPISGHNTLYWYLQNLGQGPELLIRYENEEAVDDSQLPKDRFSAERLKGVDSTLKIQPAELGDSAVYLCASSTQLAGGGNEQFFGPGTRLTVL.